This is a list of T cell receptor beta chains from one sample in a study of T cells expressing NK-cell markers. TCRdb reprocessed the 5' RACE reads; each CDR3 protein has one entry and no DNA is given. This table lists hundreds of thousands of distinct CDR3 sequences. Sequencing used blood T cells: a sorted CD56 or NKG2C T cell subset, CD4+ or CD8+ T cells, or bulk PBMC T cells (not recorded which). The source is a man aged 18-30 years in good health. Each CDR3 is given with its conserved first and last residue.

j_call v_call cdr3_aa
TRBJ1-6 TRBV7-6 CASSPTPGTGGYSPLHF
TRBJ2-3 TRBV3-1 CASSQVTSGEQYF
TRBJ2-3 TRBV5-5 CASSLLGQKDTQYF
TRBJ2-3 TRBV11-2 CASSLEGSGRAIGTQYF
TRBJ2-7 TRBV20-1 CSAARGGYEQYF
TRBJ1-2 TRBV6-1 CASRTGSDYGYTF
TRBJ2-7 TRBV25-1 CASSEPGFFHEQYF
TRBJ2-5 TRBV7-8 CASSSDLSGSQETQYF
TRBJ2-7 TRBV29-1 CSVDPPGLVGHEQYF
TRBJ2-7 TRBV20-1 CSARDSRGQGSSYEQYF
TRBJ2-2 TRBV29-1 CSVSPQGENTGELFF
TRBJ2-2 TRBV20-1 CSARFGGRKDTGELFF
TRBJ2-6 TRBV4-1 CASSQGSSGASGANVLTF
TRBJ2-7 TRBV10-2 CASRGGFSGPYEQYF
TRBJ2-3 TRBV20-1 CSARGLGAITDTQYF
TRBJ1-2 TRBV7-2 CASSFGTASGYTF
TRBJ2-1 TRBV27 CASSLLLESSEQFF
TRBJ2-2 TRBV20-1 CSASGTGASTGELFF
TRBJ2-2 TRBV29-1 CSATGENTGELFF
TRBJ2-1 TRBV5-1 CASSLAGTSSYNEQFF
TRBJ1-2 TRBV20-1 CSAKDRDGANYGYTF
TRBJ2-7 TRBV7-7 CASSPTVSSYEQYF
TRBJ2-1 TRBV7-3 CASSPQGGTGSIHEQFF
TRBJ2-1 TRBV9 CASSGGASGVFNEQFF
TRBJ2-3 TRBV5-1 CASSLGTGGTSTDTQYF
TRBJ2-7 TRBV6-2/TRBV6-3 CASSYQASTLEQYF
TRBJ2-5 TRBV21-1 CARGKPGLATRETQYF
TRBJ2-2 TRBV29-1 CSLFASGELFF
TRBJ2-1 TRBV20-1 CSAREVIAPGNEQFF
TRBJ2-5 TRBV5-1 CASTGASQETQYF
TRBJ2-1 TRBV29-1 CSVVLHRGLGSYNEQFF
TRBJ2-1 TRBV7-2 CASSGGRANEQFF
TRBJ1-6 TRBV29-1 CSVATGDNSPLHF
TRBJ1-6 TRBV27 CASSFWGQRLGVAYNSPLHF
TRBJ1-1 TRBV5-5 CASSLHPKNTEAFF
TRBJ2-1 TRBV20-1 CSASRGVGGGAPNEQFF
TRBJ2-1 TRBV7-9 CASSPTLAGVQGQFF
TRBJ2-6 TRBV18 CASSPRDTSSGANVLTF
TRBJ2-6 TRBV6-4 CASSVDSSGANVLTF
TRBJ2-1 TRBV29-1 CSVDTPGDYVNEQFF
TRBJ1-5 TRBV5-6 CASSLNGAQGQPQHF
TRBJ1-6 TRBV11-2 CASSLVGRNSPLHF
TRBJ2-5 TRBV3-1 CASSLRGSQGETQYF
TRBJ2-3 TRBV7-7 CASSPNSGGPLDTQYF
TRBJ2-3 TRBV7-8 CASRKNAGRFQDTQYF
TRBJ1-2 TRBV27 CASRSDRDLYGYTF